This T cell receptor beta chain was identified in a study of Graves' ophthalmopathy and Graves' hyperthyroidism. Whole-study context: The blood sample was drawn at first diagnosis and before any treatment.

This clonotype came up many times. The antigen is undetermined. RNA served as the template for amplifying TCR beta CDR3 regions. The workflow started with a first-round RT-PCR run with HTBI primers and then moved on to a second-round multiplex PCR. In TCRdb, the multiplex PCR reads were re-called with MiXCR into one record per CDR3 protein. The sample lists roughly 410,000 distinct CDR3 sequences, approximately 15% seen once, with around 6.6% in the top ten. Trimming removed 7 bases from V and 0 bases from J; junction bases left unmatched: 7. CDR3 size: 15 residues. Stable hyperthyroidism referred to disease that showed no ophthalmopathy within 18 months of follow-up. The authors diagnosed from clinical symptoms, serum thyroxine, TRAb, thyroid ultrasound and orbital computed tomography. Study-wide results and limits: Built on 13 signatures, a model told ophthalmopathy apart from stable hyperthyroidism with 85% to 90% sensitivity and roughly 81% specificity.

V usage is TRBV12-3 or TRBV12-4 and J usage is TRBJ2-7, with 9 bases matching TRBD2. The specimen sequenced was peripheral blood. The clonotype comes from a woman between 18 and 29 years old with stable Graves' hyperthyroidism. The CDR3 DNA reads as TGTGCCAGCACCCGCGGGGGGGGGATCTCCTACGAGCAGTACTTC. This encodes CASTRGGGISYEQYF.